This T cell receptor (beta chain) was found in a study of CD8+ T cells in alopecia areata. Study-level findings and limits: Higher clonality and more expanded CD8+ clones appeared in lesional than normal scalp. Patients shared TCRs less clearly than mice did, possibly for HLA-related reasons. Normal-skin resident alphabeta T cells also appear among scalp sample sequences.

Investigators isolated RNA and reverse transcribed it into cDNA to act as the sequencing template. Method: immunoSEQ multiplex PCR; TCRdb's copy keeps in-frame clones and lacks some. Here the sample spans 110,000 or so clones, 58% being singletons. Comments on this clone: Its antigen remains unidentified.

The sorting of PBMCs gave CD4+ and CD8+ T cells. Germline V gene data show CDR1 as SGHAT and CDR2 as FQNNGV. The CDR3 extends over 15 amino acids. V shed 2 bases and J 7 bases; nucleotides not matched to a gene: 9. The source of this sequence is a human donor with alopecia areata. Sequenced input: NKG2D-low CD8+ T cells sorted from blood. This chain connects TRBV11-2 to TRBJ2-7, with TRBD2 matching over 9 bases. The CDR3 coding sequence is TGTGCCAGCAGCTTAAGTAGCGGGAGTTCTGGGGAGCAGTACTTC. Translated, it gives CASSLSSGSSGEQYF.